This T cell receptor (beta chain) appears in the sequencing data of a study of cytomegalovirus exposure and HLA in healthy donors (dated by TCRdb to 2016 to 2017). With respect to the entire study: According to a later analysis, the 110 or so validation repertoires were produced on the same platform as the roughly 720 repertoires of the first cohort. The study aimed to test whether signatures of past pathogen exposure could be identified by cataloging public T cell receptors. Along with the approximately 650-subject first cohort, a separate validation cohort of some 130 different subjects was used. To predict cytomegalovirus infection status, the study brought together high-throughput TCR immunosequencing, statistical association of individual TCRs with disease status, and machine learning.

The donors were included in the validation cohort of 120 subjects, a group kept apart from the roughly 610-subject first cohort. What the work shows at the level of the full study, not this receptor alone: In a later analysis, TCRs clustered in the first cohort were found to also tend to co-occur in the roughly 120 validation repertoires, with approximately 94% of cluster scores above 0. Across donors, most TCR sequences were observed very rarely, whereas some public TCRs were present in many individuals. A few of the identified cytomegalovirus-associated TCR beta chains were confirmed in vitro to be specific for cytomegalovirus antigens. According to the authors, the approach could potentially be generalized to other disease states and immunological phenotypes. A total of roughly 160 TCR beta chains were listed by the study as associated with cytomegalovirus. The classifier was reported to diagnose cytomegalovirus status with high specificity and sensitivity in both the original cohort and the validation cohort. A later analysis lacked HLA typing for the validation cohort, so it scored co-occurrence in that cohort across all 110 or so repertoires.

About this clone: What this receptor recognizes is not known. One base away there is no much larger clone; base qualities are not given.

Library creation used the immunoSEQ multiplex PCR assay. Per the authors' processing: To diagnose cytomegalovirus status from the catalog of TCR beta chain sequences, a statistical classification framework was built. Drawn from immuneACCESS, this table holds only the in-frame rearrangements with V and J called that TCRdb kept. Clones are partly lost; checked studies trace under half to an unresolved V gene and leave the rest unexplained. D and trimming come from the DNA, and the V and J calls and clone size come from that table. The sample profile shows 70,000 to 75,000 clones; roughly 94% of them were found once. In total, the top ten clones hold 1.9% of the sample. Sequencing used PBMCs. The clonotype was recovered from a woman aged 18-35 years in good health and CMV-seropositive.

The nucleotide sequence is given as TGTGCCAGCAGCGTAGTTAGCGGGGGGGCAGATACGCAGTATTTT. The encoded protein is CASSVVSGGADTQYF. The rearrangement combines TRBV9 with TRBJ2-3; 11 junctional bases match TRBD2. CDR1 SGDLS and CDR2 YYNGEE were looked up in the germline V gene. V has 0 bases trimmed and J has 4 bases trimmed; junction bases matching no gene number 1. The CDR3 measures 15 amino acids from cysteine to phenylalanine. Only CDR3 DNA is held: 45 bases, read in frame from base 1.